This TCR beta chain was captured in a study of T cell responses to AZD1222 COVID-19 vaccine. The CDR3 totals 12 residues. With 0 bases removed from V and 2 bases from J, the gap between germline ends came to 2 bases. CDR1 and CDR2 (germline): SGHTS, YDEGEE. Assay used: immunoSEQ multiplex PCR; TCRdb lists only in-frame clones, some missing. The table records about 110,000 clones, roughly 87% of them present only once. The chain employs TRBV5-8 and TRBJ1-1; D not resolved. Sequenced here: peripheral blood, sampled on day 0 of AZD1222 vaccination. This sequence originates from an adult in good health. The chain's CDR3 is CASSLVNTEAFF. DNA for the CDR3: TGTGCCAGCAGCTTGGTCAACACTGAAGCTTTCTTT.